One and the same sample provided the 30 T cell receptor beta chains below, sequenced in a study of T cell responses to AZD1222 COVID-19 vaccine. Libraries were prepared by immunoSEQ multiplex PCR; TCRdb keeps only in-frame clonotypes and omits some of them. The sample shows around 110,000 clones, 88% of them seen only once. The source was peripheral blood, collected on day 0 of AZD1222 vaccination. All receptors derive from an adult in good health.

The rearrangement links TRBV3-1 (or the pseudogene TRBV3-2) to TRBJ1-1; no clear D gene. The CDR3 extends over 18 amino acids. Trimming cost V 1 base and J 1 base, with 19 bases left between them. Germline loops: CDR1 LGHDT, CDR2 YNNKEL (reference sequence). The CDR3 reads CASSQVRIRADGNTEAFF. The CDR3, as DNA: TGTGCCAGCAGCCAAGTACGGATCCGGGCCGACGGGAACACTGAAGCTTTCTTT.

The CDR3 reads CASRKDRVFEKLFF. The CDR3 DNA follows: TGTGCCAGCAGGAAAGACAGGGTCTTCGAAAAACTGTTTTTT. The V and J genes are TRBV11-2 and TRBJ1-4; 7 nucleotides align to TRBD1. Germline V lookup: CDR1 SGHAT, CDR2 FQNNGV. J lost 8 bases, V lost 6 bases, and 9 bases had no gene match. CDR3 length equals 14 residues.

This chain links TRBV10-2 with TRBJ1-2; D is possibly TRBD1 (5 bases). V was pared by 3 bases and J by 3 bases, with 11 bases between. The CDR3 totals 14 residues. CDR1 is WSHSY and CDR2 is SAAADI in the germline V gene. CDR3 DNA: TGCGCCAGCAGTGATCGGGCAGGGCACTATGGCTACACCTTC. Residues: CASSDRAGHYGYTF.

V usage is TRBV2 and J usage is TRBJ1-5; unclear D gene. Germline values: CDR1 SNHLY, CDR2 FYNNEI. Deletions cut 3 bases from V and 1 base from J, with 7 bases between. The CDR3 runs 14 residues. The CDR3 loop reads CASSEFGSNQPQHF. The CDR3 nucleotides are TGTGCCAGCAGTGAGTTCGGGAGCAATCAGCCCCAGCATTTT.

The chain combines TRBV9 with TRBJ2-1; 12 nucleotides agree with TRBD1. Germline-derived CDR1 and CDR2 are SGDLS and YYNGEE. The V gene end was trimmed by 4 bases and the J gene end by 5 bases; junction bases not matched to a gene: 7. This CDR3 has 16 amino acids. CDR3 in amino acids: CASSPPGTGGHNEQFF. The CDR3, as DNA: TGTGCCAGCAGCCCCCCCGGGACAGGGGGCCACAATGAGCAGTTCTTC.

This clone was observed once. The rearrangement joins TRBV4-3 to TRBJ1-2; the D is unclear. This CDR3 region has 16 residues. Trimming took 0 bases from V and 0 from J, leaving 11 bases between them. Germline lookup yields CDR1 LGHNA and CDR2 YSLEER. CDR3 sequence (DNA): TGCGCCAGCAGCCAAGAGCCGGCCTTAGCTAACTATGGCTACACCTTC. This gives the protein CASSQEPALANYGYTF.

V gene TRBV28 combines with J gene TRBJ1-5; 9 bases line up with TRBD1. This CDR3 comprises 13 residues. In germline, CDR1 is MDHEN, CDR2 SYDVKM. The V and J ends lost 5 bases and 7 bases, in that order; junction bases with no gene match: 3. CDR3 nucleotides: TGTGCCAGCAGTGGGGACAGGGAACAGCCCCAGCATTTT. Translating gives CASSGDREQPQHF.

The V call is TRBV2, the J call TRBJ2-1; D perhaps matches TRBD1 (5 bases). The CDR3 is 12 residues long. Germline V lookup: CDR1 SNHLY, CDR2 FYNNEI. Trimming shortened V by 4 bases and J by 7 bases, and 8 bases separated the two germline ends. CDR3 residues: CASSVKGNEQFF. The CDR3 region has the DNA TGTGCCAGCAGTGTGAAGGGGAATGAGCAGTTCTTC.

V usage is TRBV18 and J usage is TRBJ2-1; TRBD2 matches 10 bases. CDR3 size: 18 residues. Germline V CDR1 and CDR2: KGHSH, LQKENI. The junction had 6 bases not matched to a gene; V was cut back by 1 base and J by 0 bases. CDR3 residues: CASSPRASSGSSYNEQFF. CDR3 bases: TGTGCCAGCTCACCACGGGCGTCTAGCGGGAGCTCCTACAATGAGCAGTTCTTC. The full variable domain, completed using reference TRBV18 and TRBJ2-1, is NAGVMQNPRHLVRRRGQEARLRCSPMKGHSHVYWYRQLPEEGLKFMVYLQKENIIDESGMPKERFSAEFPKEGPSILRIQQVVRGDSAAYFCASSPRASSGSSYNEQFFGPGTRLTVL.

The chain has TRBV15 and TRBJ2-7; 8 nucleotides line up with TRBD1. Trimming took 3 bases from V and 6 from J; bases not matched to a gene: 13. The CDR3 runs to 16 residues. Per germline, CDR1 LNHNV and CDR2 YYDKDF (reference sequence). The CDR3 region is CATSSPRQGLILEQYF. As DNA, the CDR3 is TGTGCCACCAGCAGTCCTCGACAGGGGCTTATCCTCGAGCAGTACTTC.

The rearrangement links TRBV7-2 to TRBJ2-5, with D tentatively TRBD1 or TRBD2 (7 bases each). The germline V gene encodes CDR1 SGHTA and CDR2 FQGNSA. The ends were cut back, 4 bases at V and 4 bases at J, with 22 bases in the middle. This CDR3 is 17 amino acids long. The DNA of the CDR3 is TGTGCCAGCAGCTCTCTTGGGAGGGGGCCAATGGGAGAGACCCAGTACTTC. It encodes CASSSLGRGPMGETQYF.

This clone was seen a handful of times. J is TRBJ1-5 and V is TRBV4-3; TRBD1 is a possible D gene (6 bases). Trimming took off 6 bases at V and 7 bases at J, with 13 bases between the two ends. CDR1 is LGHNA, CDR2 YSLEER, per germline. The length of the CDR3 is 13 residues. The CDR3 DNA is TGCGCCAGCAGTCAGGGGTTTCGGCAGCCCCAGCATTTT. This sequence encodes CASSQGFRQPQHF.

The CDR3 DNA sequence: TGCAGCGTTTCGCGGACAGGGGGCTCCTACAATGAGCAGTTCTTC. This sequence encodes CSVSRTGGSYNEQFF. This chain links TRBV29-1 with TRBJ2-1; 10 nucleotides line up with TRBD1. The V segment lost 5 bases and the J segment 0 bases; nucleotides outside the gene matches: 4. The germline V gene encodes CDR1 SQVTM and CDR2 ANQGSEA. The CDR3 totals 15 residues.

V and J are TRBV5-1 and TRBJ1-6, with 8 positions matching TRBD1. The germline V gene has CDR1 SGHRS and CDR2 YFSETQ. This CDR3 is built from 15 residues. Trimming removed 4 bases from V and 10 bases from J; junction bases left unmatched: 10. The CDR3: CASSIQGGLGSPLHF. The CDR3 nucleotides are TGCGCCAGCAGCATACAGGGGGGGCTAGGCTCACCCCTCCACTTT.

The V call is TRBV5-5, the J call TRBJ2-3; 12 positions agree with TRBD2. J gave up 1 base and V 3 bases, and 6 bases lay outside the gene matches. Germline assignment: CDR1 SGHKS and CDR2 YYEKEE (reference sequence). The CDR3 has 17 amino acids. The CDR3 protein is CASSSRLAGEGTDTQYF. The CDR3 nucleotides are TGTGCCAGCAGCTCCCGACTAGCGGGAGAGGGCACAGATACGCAGTATTTT.

CDR3 nucleotide sequence: TGTGCCAGCTCACCAGCTACAGGGGGCCTGGATGAAAAACTGTTTTTT. Translation gives CASSPATGGLDEKLFF. This chain joins TRBV18 and TRBJ1-4; 9 bases align to TRBD1. The V gene end was trimmed by 2 bases and the J gene end by 6 bases; junction bases not matched to a gene: 7. The CDR3 extends over 16 amino acids. CDR1 and CDR2 (germline): KGHSH, LQKENI.

This clone was counted only a few times. J is TRBJ1-1 and V is TRBV2; possible D gene TRBD1, 6 bases. This CDR3 comprises 13 residues. Germline-derived CDR1 and CDR2 are SNHLY and FYNNEI. Deletions cut 6 bases from V and 5 bases from J, with 13 bases between. CDR3 DNA: TGTGCCAGCAGGGATCCAGGGGAAACTGAAGCTTTCTTT. It encodes CASRDPGETEAFF.

The chain employs TRBV7-3 and TRBJ2-1; TRBD2 aligns across 12 bases. CDR1 and CDR2 from the germline V gene are SGHTA and FQGTGA. Trimming took 2 bases from V and 7 from J; bases not matched to a gene: 6. The CDR3 covers 16 residues. Written as DNA, the CDR3 is TGTGCCAGCAGCTTATCCCTAGCGGGGGGGCCTAATGAGCAGTTCTTC. Translated, it gives CASSLSLAGGPNEQFF.

V gene TRBV28 combines with J gene TRBJ2-7; 11 bases are shared with TRBD2. V lost 6 bases to trimming and J lost 4 bases; unmatched junction nucleotides: 5. The CDR3 extends over 14 amino acids. Germline assignment: CDR1 MDHEN and CDR2 SYDVKM. CDR3 protein: CASRVAGGRYEQYF. Written as DNA, the CDR3 is TGTGCCAGCAGGGTAGCGGGGGGGCGGTACGAGCAGTACTTC.

The chain has TRBV28 and TRBJ1-3; no clear D. V gave up 5 bases and J gave up 1 base, with 9 bases separating them. The CDR3 contains 14 residues. CDR1 and CDR2 (germline): MDHEN, SYDVKM. The DNA of the CDR3 is TGTGCCAGCAGTACCCCGGCGTCTGGAAACACCATATATTTT. Translation: CASSTPASGNTIYF.

The chain has TRBV6-2 or TRBV6-3 and TRBJ1-5, with 7 bases matching TRBD1. The V and J ends lost 2 bases and 5 bases, in that order; junction bases with no gene match: 18. The CDR3 extends over 19 amino acids. The germline V gene encodes CDR1 MNHEY and CDR2 SVGEGT. In DNA, the CDR3 is TGTGCCAGCAGTTACGTAAGGGGGACAGCCACCATCCCTCATCAGCCCCAGCATTTT. Its protein is CASSYVRGTATIPHQPQHF.

This clone was picked up one time. The chain is built from TRBV10-3 and TRBJ2-7, with a possible D match to TRBD2 (6 bases). The CDR3 contains 13 residues. The germline V gene encodes CDR1 ENHRY and CDR2 SYGVKD. V was pared by 3 bases and J by 4 bases, with 10 bases between. The CDR3 nucleotides are TGTGCCATCAGTGATGGAGGGCGGTACGAGCAGTACTTC. This gives the protein CAISDGGRYEQYF.

This clone was recorded once. The chain uses TRBV20-1 and TRBJ1-2; D remains unclear. With 5 bases removed from V and 8 bases from J, the gap between germline ends came to 9 bases. Germline V gene lookup returns CDR1 DFQATT and CDR2 SNEGSKA (reference sequence). This CDR3 region has 10 residues. CDR3 DNA sequence: TGCAGTGCTGTAGACCCGGGCTACACCTTC. Protein sequence: CSAVDPGYTF.

This rearrangement joins TRBV6-2 or TRBV6-3 to TRBJ2-2; D is possibly TRBD1 or TRBD2 (5 bases each). Trimming removed 2 bases at V and 3 bases at J, with 22 bases between. Germline CDR1 and CDR2: MNHEY and SVGEGT. This CDR3 has 19 amino acids. The DNA for the CDR3 is TGTGCCAGCAGTTACCCAGTGGGCAGGTCCGAGGGGTACACCGGGGAGCTGTTTTTT. Translating gives CASSYPVGRSEGYTGELFF.

The genes are TRBV5-1 and TRBJ2-3; 14 bases are shared with TRBD2. With 4 bases clipped from V and 6 bases from J, the junction kept 13 bases outside the gene matches. Germline loops: CDR1 SGHRS, CDR2 YFSETQ. The CDR3 spans 18 residues. Here the CDR3 reads CASSLRRLAGGPRDTQYF. For the CDR3, the DNA is TGCGCCAGCAGCCTCCGGCGACTAGCGGGAGGGCCGAGGGATACGCAGTATTTT.

The count of this clone is one. The chain recombines TRBV7-2 with TRBJ2-7, with 10 bases aligning to TRBD2. Trimming cost V 0 bases and J 0 bases; bases outside gene matches: 2. Germline-derived CDR1 and CDR2 are SGHTA and FQGNSA. CDR3 length equals 16 residues. DNA of the CDR3: TGTGCCAGCAGCTTAGCGGCTAGCGGGAGCTCCTACGAGCAGTACTTC. Its protein product is CASSLAASGSSYEQYF.

The chain joins TRBV25-1 to TRBJ2-3; D remains unclear. The V gene's germline CDR1 is MGHDK and CDR2 SYGVNS. There are 11 residues in the CDR3. Deletions cut 4 bases from V and 5 bases from J, with 4 bases between. The CDR3 loop reads CASSGGDTQYF. In DNA, the CDR3 is TGTGCCAGCAGTGGGGGAGATACGCAGTATTTT.

This sequence joins TRBV2 and TRBJ2-3, with no clear D. CDR1 is SNHLY and CDR2 is FYNNEI in the germline V gene. Trimming shortened V by 1 base and J by 0 bases, and 8 bases separated the two germline ends. CDR3 size: 15 residues. The CDR3 here is CASSEGDLSTDTQYF. CDR3 coding DNA: TGTGCCAGCAGTGAAGGTGACCTTAGCACAGATACGCAGTATTTT.

The V call is TRBV21-1, the J call TRBJ2-5. TRBV21-1 is a pseudogene locus. The length of the CDR3 is 16 residues. Here the CDR3 DNA reads TGTGCCAGCCTCATCCCAGGAAGGGGGGTCATCGAGACCCAGTACTTC. Amino acids: CASLIPGRGVIETQYF.

The chain has TRBV9 and TRBJ2-1, with a weak D call TRBD1 (6 bases). CDR3 length: 18 amino acids. Per germline, CDR1 SGDLS and CDR2 YYNGEE. V was clipped by 3 bases and J by 8 bases, with 27 bases between them. DNA for the CDR3: TGTGCCAGCAGCGCCCTGGATTTTTCGCGGATAAAGGGGGATGAGCAGTTCTTC. Translating it yields CASSALDFSRIKGDEQFF.